This is a list of T cell receptor beta chains from one sample in a study of blood T cell repertoires in COVID-19. The repertoire was sequenced with immunoSEQ multiplex PCR; TCRdb's copy has only in-frame clones and lacks some. Of approximately 100,000 clones in the sample, 81% were seen once. Sequencing was carried out using peripheral blood. These receptors were obtained from a man in his sixties with acute or convalescent COVID-19. CDR3s include the opening cysteine and the closing phenylalanine or tryptophan. The order of the fields is clone size, V gene, J gene, D gene, CDR3 protein, CDR3 DNA. The D gene is left open where the match is weak. Not every row has a clone size; where given, it reads once, few, many or a size class.

>NA|TRBV21-1|TRBJ2-3|NA
CASSKEGANRFSTDTQYF
TGTGCCAGCAGCAAAGAGGGAGCAAACAGATTTAGCACAGATACGCAGTATTTT
>NA|TRBV5-4|TRBJ1-1|TRBD1
CASSQGTGGRFAFF
TGTGCCAGCAGCCAAGGGACAGGTGGACGGTTTGCTTTCTTT
>few|TRBV10-3|TRBJ2-5|TRBD1
CAIRGTEKETQYF
TGTGCCATCAGGGGGACAGAGAAAGAGACCCAGTACTTC
>NA|TRBV9|TRBJ1-5|NA
CASSVDSNVYQPQHF
TGTGCCAGCAGCGTAGACAGTAACGTGTATCAGCCCCAGCATTTT
>NA|TRBV9|TRBJ2-2|TRBD2
CASSVGLAGENTGELFF
TGTGCCAGCAGCGTGGGACTAGCGGGAGAGAACACCGGGGAGCTGTTTTTT
>NA|TRBV5-1|TRBJ2-1|TRBD2
CASSDPGGGNEQFF
TGCGCCAGCAGCGACCCGGGAGGAGGCAATGAGCAGTTCTTC
>few|TRBV28|TRBJ1-2|NA
CASSLQRGYTF
TGTGCCAGCAGTTTACAACGGGGCTACACCTTC
>NA|TRBV19|TRBJ1-1|NA
CASSIDQGREAFF
TGTGCCAGTAGTATAGATCAGGGGCGTGAAGCTTTCTTT
>NA|TRBV25-1|TRBJ1-6|NA
CASSEQGWIGNSPLHF
TGTGCCAGCAGTGAGCAGGGGTGGATAGGGAATTCACCCCTCCACTTT
>NA|TRBV18|TRBJ1-2|TRBD1
CASSQGQDYGYTF
TGTGCCAGCTCACAGGGACAGGATTATGGCTACACCTTC
>NA|TRBV11-3|TRBJ2-1|TRBD2
CASSFGSGGTYNEQFF
TGTGCCAGCAGCTTTGGTAGCGGGGGGACGTACAATGAGCAGTTCTTC
>once|TRBV5-1|TRBJ2-1|NA
CASSRPGSYNEQFF
TGCGCCAGCAGCCGCCCAGGGTCCTACAATGAGCAGTTCTTC
>once|TRBV11-3|TRBJ2-3|NA
CASSLDPRVSSTDTQYF
TGTGCCAGCAGCTTAGACCCTCGAGTATCTAGCACAGATACGCAGTATTTT
>NA|TRBV10-3|TRBJ2-7|TRBD1
CAISERQGDYEQYF
TGTGCCATCAGTGAAAGACAGGGGGATTACGAGCAGTACTTC
>NA|TRBV30|TRBJ1-2|NA
CAWSVRQVHYGYTF
TGTGCCTGGAGTGTACGGCAGGTTCACTATGGCTACACCTTC
>NA|TRBV3-1/TRBV3-2|TRBJ1-2|NA
CASSQDSRRYGYTF
TGTGCCAGCAGCCAAGATAGCAGGAGGTATGGCTACACCTTC
>once|TRBV11-3|TRBJ2-5|NA
CASSSRGQETQYF
TGTGCCAGCAGCTCCCGGGGCCAAGAGACCCAGTACTTC
>NA|TRBV10-3|TRBJ2-5|NA
CAISPTQETQYF
TGTGCCATCAGCCCGACTCAAGAGACCCAGTACTTC
>NA|TRBV2|TRBJ1-3|NA
CASGSGSGNTIYF
TGTGCCAGCGGGTCCGGGTCGGGAAACACCATATATTTT
>NA|TRBV29-1|TRBJ2-1|NA
CSVVPRTTGGAIYNEQFF
TGCAGCGTTGTTCCTCGGACTACCGGGGGTGCTATTTACAATGAGCAGTTCTTC
>once|TRBV6-5|TRBJ2-1|NA
CASRPSSYNEQFF
TGTGCCAGCAGGCCTAGCTCCTACAATGAGCAGTTCTTC
>NA|TRBV7-2|TRBJ2-7|TRBD1
CASSRGQGGPDEQYF
TGTGCCAGCAGCCGGGGACAGGGAGGTCCGGACGAGCAGTACTTC
>NA|TRBV12-3/TRBV12-4|TRBJ2-7|NA
CASSLELREQYF
TGTGCCAGCAGTTTAGAATTGCGGGAGCAGTACTTC
>NA|TRBV5-8|TRBJ1-4|NA
CASSYSGAPNEKLFF
TGTGCCAGCAGTTATTCAGGGGCGCCTAATGAAAAACTGTTTTTT
>few|TRBV24-1|TRBJ2-5|TRBD2
CATSEGRAGVEETQYF
TGTGCCACCAGTGAAGGTCGAGCGGGAGTCGAGGAGACCCAGTACTTC
>NA|TRBV6-6|TRBJ2-3|TRBD1
CASSYSGTGTPDTQYF
TGTGCCAGCAGTTATTCCGGGACAGGGACCCCAGATACGCAGTATTTT
>NA|TRBV28|TRBJ2-7|TRBD1
CASSSPLDRDGVERYF
TGTGCCAGCAGTTCCCCACTAGACAGGGATGGAGTTGAACGGTACTTC
>NA|TRBV5-1|TRBJ2-7|NA
CASSLGHSSYEQYF
TGCGCCAGCAGCTTGGGACACAGCTCCTACGAGCAGTACTTC
>NA|TRBV9|TRBJ2-7|TRBD2
CASSVQPGLAHEQYF
TGTGCCAGCAGCGTTCAGCCGGGACTAGCCCACGAGCAGTACTTC
>NA|TRBV27|TRBJ1-4|NA
CASSSGRGTNEKLFF
TGTGCCAGCAGTTCGGGGAGGGGAACTAATGAAAAACTGTTTTTT
>NA|TRBV7-3|TRBJ2-1|NA
CASSLVQGIGTSNEQFF
TGTGCCAGCAGCTTAGTACAGGGGATCGGGACTAGCAATGAGCAGTTCTTC
>NA|TRBV11-2|TRBJ2-7|NA
CASSLGPDNHEQYF
TGTGCCAGCAGCTTAGGTCCAGATAACCACGAGCAGTACTTC
>NA|TRBV10-1|TRBJ2-4|NA
CASRTALAKNIQYF
TGCGCCAGCCGAACAGCACTAGCCAAAAACATTCAGTACTTC
>NA|TRBV3-1/TRBV3-2|TRBJ2-3|NA
CASHKGTLTDTQYF
TGTGCCAGCCACAAAGGGACACTCACAGATACGCAGTATTTT
>NA|TRBV7-2|TRBJ1-2|NA
CASSFGGHYGYTF
TGTGCCAGCAGCTTCGGAGGTCACTATGGCTACACCTTC
>few|TRBV7-2|TRBJ1-6|NA
CASSPQGSHSPLHF
TGTGCCAGCAGCCCTCAGGGGTCACATTCACCCCTCCACTTT
>NA|TRBV6-5|TRBJ1-1|NA
CASRSIRDTEAFF
TGTGCCAGCAGATCAATACGGGACACTGAAGCTTTCTTT
>NA|TRBV5-1|TRBJ2-3|TRBD2
CASSPIAGATDTQYF
TGCGCCAGCAGCCCTATAGCGGGAGCGACAGATACGCAGTATTTT
>NA|TRBV10-2|TRBJ2-1|TRBD1
CASSADRVYNEQFF
TGCGCCAGCAGTGCGGACAGGGTCTACAATGAGCAGTTCTTC
>NA|TRBV6-5|TRBJ2-3|NA
CASMVAANTQYF
TGTGCCAGCATGGTCGCGGCTAATACGCAGTATTTT
>NA|TRBV6-5|TRBJ2-7|NA
CASRLGGNREQYF
TGTGCCAGTCGACTAGGCGGCAATCGGGAGCAGTACTTC
>NA|TRBV28|TRBJ1-5|NA
CASSPGDGPYQPQHF
TGTGCCAGCAGTCCGGGGGACGGACCTTATCAGCCCCAGCATTTT
>NA|TRBV29-1|TRBJ2-2|NA
CSVEEAATPNTGELFF
TGCAGCGTTGAAGAGGCAGCGACTCCGAACACCGGGGAGCTGTTTTTT
>once|TRBV9|TRBJ2-5|TRBD2
CASSVVASGPGETQYF
TGTGCCAGCAGCGTAGTGGCTAGCGGGCCCGGAGAGACCCAGTACTTC
>NA|TRBV11-1|TRBJ2-7|TRBD1
CASSSRDRGYEQYF
TGTGCCAGCAGCTCAAGGGACAGGGGATACGAGCAGTACTTC
>NA|TRBV6-5|TRBJ1-5|NA
CATTSGNQPQHF
TGTGCCACCACATCGGGGAATCAGCCCCAGCATTTT
>NA|TRBV4-1|TRBJ1-2|NA
CASSQDQAHSGYGYTF
TGCGCCAGCAGCCAAGATCAAGCCCACTCCGGCTATGGCTACACCTTC
>NA|TRBV18|TRBJ1-6|TRBD1
CASSPDRVGNSPLHF
TGTGCCAGCTCCCCGGACAGGGTTGGAAATTCACCCCTCCACTTT
>NA|TRBV28|TRBJ1-2|NA
CASSLSDSRQIYGYTF
TGTGCCAGCAGTTTGTCGGACAGCCGACAAATTTATGGCTACACCTTC
>NA|TRBV6-2/TRBV6-3|TRBJ2-7|TRBD2
CASSYLAGTIRYEQYF
TGTGCCAGCAGTTACCTAGCGGGTACAATACGCTACGAGCAGTACTTC
>NA|TRBV19|TRBJ2-7|NA
CASSPYQTYEQYF
TGTGCCAGTAGCCCTTACCAGACCTACGAGCAGTACTTC
>NA|TRBV24-1|TRBJ2-1|NA
CATSDYLYSRNEQFF
TGTGCCACCAGTGATTATCTGTACAGCCGAAATGAGCAGTTCTTC
>NA|TRBV11-3|TRBJ2-1|NA
CASSPSSGDYNEQFF
TGTGCCAGCAGCCCCTCCTCGGGGGACTACAATGAGCAGTTCTTC